This T cell receptor (beta chain) was identified in a study of blood T cell repertoires in COVID-19. Background on the study: Acute-phase and convalescent COVID-19 samples originated in the United States, Italy and Spain.

In the authors' methods: The authors estimated nucleated cell counts from reference gene primer amplification. Generated by immunoSEQ multiplex PCR, the TCRdb table keeps only in-frame clones and is missing some. V and J calls and clone size are copied from that table; D and trimming were computed from the DNA. The sample holds under 250,000 clones, 80% seen once. Each participant's cohort was designated according to participant-reported clinical history. Germline V CDR1 and CDR2: SEHNR, FQNEAQ (reference sequence). The CDR3 extends over 15 amino acids. With 0 bases clipped from V and 8 bases from J, the junction kept 6 bases outside the gene matches. This clone was seen just once.

This chain links TRBV7-9 with TRBJ1-4, with 7 bases aligning to TRBD1. Source material: PBMCs or T cells enriched from blood (not recorded which). This receptor was identified in a man under 40 with acute COVID-19. The CDR3 is CASSLAGTEEEKLFF. The CDR3 nucleotides read TGTGCCAGCAGCTTAGCCGGGACAGAGGAAGAAAAACTGTTTTTT.